This TCR beta chain came from a study of Ad26.COV2.S vaccination and SARS-CoV-2 variants. Study at large: Ad26.COV2.S was injected intramuscularly once or twice, 56 days apart. Study-wide points: Total T cell responses were possibly underestimated by TCR breadth and depth analyses.

The germline CDR1 and CDR2 sequences are SGHNT and YYREEE (reference sequence). This CDR3 has 14 amino acids. Deletions cut 4 bases from V and 2 bases from J, with 13 bases between. In regard to this clone: The antigen remains undetermined.

Treatment meaning: approximately 18 received Ad26.COV2.S at low or high dose, single or two shots; roughly five received placebo; per-sample allocation not given. It was on day 63 after the first vaccine or placebo injection that samples were taken. The sample came from a Boston adult aged 18-55 years. Spike of the Wuhan-strain SARS-CoV-2 was expressed by an Ad26 vector, which formed the vaccine. Produced via immunoSEQ multiplex PCR; TCRdb's table is partial and in-frame only. The sample lists a few hundred thousand clones; about four fifths were seen once. The receptor was isolated from a person aged 18-60 years who received the Ad26.COV2.S COVID-19 vaccine or a placebo. The material sequenced was peripheral blood, taken in a trial of Ad26.COV2.S vaccine versus placebo. The chain recombines TRBV5-4 with TRBJ2-7; weak D call: TRBD1 (6 bases). CDR3 sequence: CASSRRDKAYEQYF. The CDR3, as DNA: TGTGCCAGCAGCCGACGGGACAAGGCCTACGAGCAGTACTTC.